This T cell receptor (beta chain) emerged from a study of PD-1 blockade in classical Hodgkin lymphoma. Notes on the study in general: The drivers behind the repertoire differences, possibly disease activity or prior therapy, remain undefined. Reported findings placed baseline TCR diversity lower in newly diagnosed patients (compared with healthy donors). Baseline diversity in complete responders resembled that of newly diagnosed patients. Significantly greater TCR diversity emerged by C4D1 in CD4+ cells but not CD8+ cells.

Between the trimmed V and J ends, which lost 1 base and 4 bases, there was a span of 5 bases. The CDR3 totals 13 residues. Germline CDR1 is MGHRA and CDR2 is YSYEKL. Assay: immunoSEQ multiplex PCR; the TCRdb copy retains only in-frame clones and omits some. The top ten clones hold around 20% of a sample with 14,000 or so clones, under 90% of them seen once. All the patients suffered relapse after autologous stem cell transplantation, and brentuximab vedotin exposure differed. Turning to this clone: Its target is unknown.

The starting material was peripheral blood mononuclear cells (PBMCs), obtained at baseline. The receptor's source is a human donor with classical Hodgkin lymphoma. V gene TRBV4-1 combines with J gene TRBJ1-5; D unclear. CDR3 sequence reads: CASSQGGNQPQHF. CDR3 bases: TGCGCCAGCAGCCAAGGGGGTAATCAGCCCCAGCATTTT.